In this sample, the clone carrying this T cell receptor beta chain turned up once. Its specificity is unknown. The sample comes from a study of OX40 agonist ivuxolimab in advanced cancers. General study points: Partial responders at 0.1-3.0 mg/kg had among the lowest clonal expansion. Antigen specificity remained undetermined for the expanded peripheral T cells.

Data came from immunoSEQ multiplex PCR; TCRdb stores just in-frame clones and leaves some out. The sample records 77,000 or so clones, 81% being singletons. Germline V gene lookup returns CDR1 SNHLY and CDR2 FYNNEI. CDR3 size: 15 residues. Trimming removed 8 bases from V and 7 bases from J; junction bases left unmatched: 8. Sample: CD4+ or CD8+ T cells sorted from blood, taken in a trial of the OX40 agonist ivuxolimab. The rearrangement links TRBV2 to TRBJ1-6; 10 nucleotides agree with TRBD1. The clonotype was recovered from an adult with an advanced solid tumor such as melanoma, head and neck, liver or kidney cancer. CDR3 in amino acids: CASLTPTGGNSPLHF. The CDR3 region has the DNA TGTGCCAGCTTAACTCCGACAGGGGGCAATTCACCCCTCCACTTT.